Sequencing of this TCR beta chain was carried out in a study of a mutant IDH1 vaccine in newly diagnosed glioma. Across the study: Former treatment meant radiotherapy, temozolomide, or both; the majority had gotten both. Notes on the study in general: Among top peripheral T cell clonotypes, changes seemed unrelated to pseudoprogression. Vaccine-induced responses were seen in approximately 93% of patients, spanning several MHC alleles.

For this clone: No antigen is known for it.

The CDR3 loop spans 15 amino acids. Trimming pared 4 bases from V and 6 bases from J, leaving 21 bases between. Germline V lookup: CDR1 GTSNPN, CDR2 SVGIG (reference sequence). The assay was immunoSEQ multiplex PCR, and TCRdb's table has in-frame clones only and misses some. Here the sample spans around 40,000 clones, approximately 86% being singletons. Regarding time point: week 47, end of study. The vaccine gave 300 ug of a 20-mer mutant IDH1 peptide subcutaneously per dose. Donor diagnoses consisted of new WHO grade 3 or 4 IDH1-mutant, ATRX-lost astrocytomas. The sequenced sample was PBMCs, obtained from a glioma patient whose treatment included an IDH1 peptide vaccine. The chain joins TRBV30 to TRBJ1-1; D remains unclear. This receptor was taken from a man between 18 and 35 years old with glioma. Some clones in this sample may be carry-over from other donors' samples. CDR3 sequence (DNA): TGTGCCTGGAACATAAATAGCAGGACTCGTCCTGAAGCTTTCTTT. This encodes CAWNINSRTRPEAFF.